Presented here are 20 T cell receptor beta chains from one specimen sequenced in a study of early T cells in non-severe SARS-CoV-2 infection. TCRdb re-derived calls from the 5' RACE reads in MiXCR, one entry per CDR3 protein. Of 70,000 to 90,000 distinct CDR3 sequences listed, over 9.5% are singletons. The sample here was whole blood, taken at baseline. The receptors shown here come from an adult who was a healthcare worker with PCR-confirmed SARS-CoV-2 infection or an uninfected control (not recorded which).

This clonotype has a count of ten or more. The chain couples TRBV20-1 to TRBJ2-7; possible D gene TRBD1, 6 bases. This CDR3 spans 15 amino acids. V was clipped by 1 base and J by 2 bases, with 15 bases between them. Per the germline V gene, CDR1 is DFQATT and CDR2 is SNEGSKA (reference sequence). CDR3 sequence: CSARGRPDRTYEQYF. The CDR3 nucleotides read TGCAGTGCTAGAGGTCGTCCTGACAGGACCTACGAGCAGTACTTC.

This clonotype was seen a handful of times. The V gene is TRBV11-2, the J gene TRBJ2-1; a possible D gene is TRBD2 (6 bases). Germline V gene data show CDR1 as SGHAT and CDR2 as FQNNGV. V was trimmed by 5 bases and J by 7 bases, leaving 12 bases between them. The CDR3 has 13 residues. For the CDR3, the DNA is TGTGCCAGCAGCCATTGGAGGGGAAATGAGCAGTTCTTC. Translating it yields CASSHWRGNEQFF.

Ten or more counts support this clonotype. The CDR3 coding sequence is TGTGCCAGCAGCTCCCTGGGAGTTCGGAACACTGAAGCTTTCTTT. Amino acid sequence: CASSSLGVRNTEAFF. The chain links TRBV7-2 to TRBJ1-1; D not certain. This CDR3 is built from 15 residues. Germline V lookup: CDR1 SGHTA, CDR2 FQGNSA. V dropped 4 bases and J dropped 1 base, with 13 bases sitting between them.

This sequence joins TRBV27 and TRBJ2-7; 7 bases agree with TRBD2. The CDR3 totals 14 residues. With V trimmed by 4 bases and J by 4 bases, 7 bases remained unmatched. The germline gives CDR1 MNHEY, CDR2 SMNVEV (reference sequence). Written as DNA, the CDR3 is TGTGCCAGCAGTTCCTCTAGCGGAATTTACGAGCAGTACTTC. It codes for CASSSSSGIYEQYF.

The V and J genes are TRBV5-1 and TRBJ1-2, with D perhaps matching TRBD1 (5 bases). Germline V CDR1 and CDR2: SGHRS, YFSETQ. This CDR3 has 13 residues. Trimming stripped 4 bases from V and 8 bases from J, with 15 bases between. The CDR3 bases are TGCGCCAGCAGCCCAGTCGGGGGAGACGGCTACACCTTC. It is translated as CASSPVGGDGYTF.

This chain uses TRBV12-3 or TRBV12-4 with TRBJ2-5, with D maybe TRBD1 (6 bases). The CDR3 is 14 amino acids. The V end was cut by 2 bases, the J end by 4 bases, with 11 bases between. CDR3 region: CASSLRGLRETQYF. CDR3 DNA: TGTGCCAGCAGTTTAAGGGGGTTGAGAGAGACCCAGTACTTC.

This clonotype came up many times. This chain uses TRBV27 with TRBJ2-2; D gene unclear. Germline CDR1 reads MNHEY; CDR2 reads SMNVEV (reference sequence). V lost 2 bases, J lost 3 bases, and 7 bases lay in between. CDR3 size: 14 residues. The CDR3 DNA reads as TGTGCCAGCAGTTTAAAGCCTGACACCGGGGAGCTGTTTTTT. This codes for CASSLKPDTGELFF.

This clonotype was detected ten times or more. The genes are TRBV5-1 and TRBJ1-4, with D possibly TRBD1 on 5 matching bases. Between the trimmed V and J ends, which lost 4 bases and 4 bases, there was a span of 11 bases. Per the germline V gene, CDR1 is SGHRS and CDR2 is YFSETQ. The CDR3 extends over 14 amino acids. The CDR3 coding sequence is TGCGCCAGCAGCACCACAGGTAGTAATGAAAAACTGTTTTTT. Amino acids: CASSTTGSNEKLFF.

The chain combines TRBV11-2 with TRBJ1-4, with D maybe TRBD1 (6 bases). Germline values: CDR1 SGHAT, CDR2 FQNNGV. V dropped 5 bases and J dropped 8 bases, with 18 bases sitting between them. This CDR3 spans 15 amino acids. The CDR3 region has the DNA TGTGCCAGCAGCCCCTATGGGGGGCTAAACGAAAAACTGTTTTTT. Protein: CASSPYGGLNEKLFF.

This clonotype appeared many times. A read error may produce the germline difference seen at one junction end. The genes are TRBV7-9 and TRBJ2-1; a weak D match, TRBD2 (6 bases). The germline gives CDR1 SEHNR, CDR2 FQNEAQ (reference sequence). The CDR3 loop spans 13 amino acids. The CDR3 DNA sequence: TGTGCCAGCAGCCTAGCCGGAGGGGATGAGCAGTTCTTC. Translation gives CASSLAGGDEQFF.

This clonotype was seen many times. The chain joins TRBV12-3 or TRBV12-4 to TRBJ1-4; 7 nucleotides match TRBD1. The CDR3 has 15 amino acids. V shed 6 bases and J 4 bases; nucleotides not matched to a gene: 8. DNA for the CDR3: TGTGCCAGCAGCACCCAGGGACAGATTAATGAAAAACTGTTTTTT. Translation: CASSTQGQINEKLFF.

This clonotype was detected only a few times. The rearrangement joins TRBV4-2 to TRBJ2-7; 14 nucleotides align to TRBD2. The CDR3 runs to 15 residues. Trimming at V came to 4 bases and at J to 2 bases, leaving 1 base not matched to a gene. CDR1 LGHNA and CDR2 YNFKEQ come from the germline V gene. The CDR3 sequence is CASSRGLAGAYEQYF. The CDR3 coding sequence is TGTGCCAGCAGCCGGGGACTAGCGGGGGCCTACGAGCAGTACTTC.

This clonotype showed up many times. The CDR3 nucleotides read TGCAGTGCTAGTCGGACAGGCTCCGAAGCTTTCTTT. Translation: CSASRTGSEAFF. The V call is TRBV20-1, the J call TRBJ1-1; 7 bases match TRBD1. The length of the CDR3 is 12 residues. CDR1 and CDR2 from the germline V gene are DFQATT and SNEGSKA (reference sequence). V lost 3 bases to trimming and J lost 8 bases; unmatched junction nucleotides: 6.

The CDR3 protein is CASSLTRTGELFF. The CDR3 region has the DNA TGTGCCAGCAGTTTAACACGAACCGGGGAGCTGTTTTTT. V gene TRBV27 combines with J gene TRBJ2-2; D ambiguous. V lost 2 bases, J lost 5 bases, and 6 bases lay in between. Germline lookup yields CDR1 MNHEY and CDR2 SMNVEV (reference sequence). The CDR3 is 13 amino acids.

CDR3 protein: CASSRASGRRQDEQFF. CDR3 in DNA: TGCGCCAGCAGTCGGGCTAGCGGGAGACGTCAGGATGAGCAGTTCTTC. V is TRBV5-1 and J is TRBJ2-1; 10 nucleotides agree with TRBD2. The CDR3 is 16 amino acids. Per the germline V gene, CDR1 is SGHRS and CDR2 is YFSETQ. V shed 5 bases, J shed 8 bases, and the junction held 13 bases outside the gene matches.

This clonotype has just a few counts. The V and J genes are TRBV5-6 and TRBJ2-7; 9 positions match TRBD2. The germline gives CDR1 SGHDT, CDR2 YYEEEE. With V trimmed by 1 base and J by 2 bases, 7 bases remained unmatched. There are 16 residues in the CDR3. Here the CDR3 reads CASSLYRLADTYEQYF. The CDR3 DNA reads as TGTGCCAGCAGCTTGTATAGACTAGCGGATACCTACGAGCAGTACTTC. Based on the CDR3 plus reference TRBV5-6 and TRBJ2-7, the full variable domain is DAGVTQSPTHLIKTRGQQVTLRCSPKSGHDTVSWYQQALGQGPQFIFQYYEEEERQRGNFPDRFSGHQFPNYSSELNVNALLLGDSALYLCASSLYRLADTYEQYFGPGTRLTVT.

This clonotype occurred a few times. The V and J genes are TRBV7-3 and TRBJ1-4; 9 bases fit TRBD1. V shed 10 bases, J shed 6 bases, and the junction held 12 bases outside the gene matches. CDR1 and CDR2 (germline): SGHTA, FQGTGA. The CDR3 has 15 amino acids. CDR3 DNA sequence: TGTGCCATCCGACAGGGGGTAAGAGGCGATGAAAAACTGTTTTTT. It yields the protein CAIRQGVRGDEKLFF. The full variable domain, with the rest looked up from reference TRBV7-3 and TRBJ1-4, is GAGVSQTPSNKVTEKGKYVELRCDPISGHTALYWYRQSLGQGPEFLIYFQGTGAADDSGLPNDRFFAVRPEGSVSTLKIQRTERGDSAVYLCAIRQGVRGDEKLFFGSGTQLSVL.

The V call is TRBV12-3 or TRBV12-4, the J call TRBJ2-7, with D unresolved. The CDR3 contains 11 residues. Trimming took off 2 bases at V and 6 bases at J, with 5 bases between the two ends. CDR3 nucleotide sequence: TGTGCCAGCAGTTTAAGGGCCGAGCAGTACTTC. It is translated as CASSLRAEQYF.

The table lists this clonotype with a few counts. This rearrangement joins TRBV27 to TRBJ2-7, with TRBD2 matching over 11 bases. CDR1 and CDR2 from the germline V gene are MNHEY and SMNVEV (reference sequence). The CDR3 extends over 16 amino acids. V dropped 4 bases and J dropped 4; count of bases not matched to a gene: 9. As DNA, the CDR3 is TGTGCCAGCAGTTCCACTAAGACTAGCGGGAAATACGAGCAGTACTTC. Translating gives CASSSTKTSGKYEQYF.

This clonotype was observed a few times. V usage is TRBV27 and J usage is TRBJ2-6; D may be TRBD1 (6 bases). Trimming removed 5 bases from V and 2 bases from J, with 22 bases in between. This CDR3 contains 19 residues. Germline loops: CDR1 MNHEY, CDR2 SMNVEV (reference sequence). CDR3 in DNA: TGTGCCAGCAGTCAGAAACAAGGGACAAGGGACACTGGGGCCAACGTCCTGACTTTC. Translating it yields CASSQKQGTRDTGANVLTF.